This T cell receptor (beta chain) was documented in a study of blood T cell repertoires in COVID-19. Study as a whole: Spain, Italy and the United States supplied samples that represented acute and convalescent COVID-19. PBMCs, B-cell-depleted T cells, or T cells provided the cDNA or gDNA that made up the material.

Original processing methods: Quantification of nucleated cells was approximated via reference gene primer amplification. Sequenced by immunoSEQ multiplex PCR; TCRdb stores in-frame clones only, minus some. V, J and clone size reflect that table, while D and trimming were determined from the DNA. The table lists about 92,000 clones, about 91% of them singletons. Material: peripheral blood. The sequence was obtained from a human donor with active COVID-19. The donor label of this sample is uncertain.

CDR3 sequence (DNA): TGTGCCAGCGGGGTAGGGGGGGCCTCTTTCGAGCAGTACTTC. It codes for CASGVGGASFEQYF. This chain joins TRBV6-5 and TRBJ2-7, with D perhaps matching TRBD2 (7 bases). The CDR3 is 14 residues long. The V gene's germline CDR1 is MNHEY and CDR2 SVGAGI. V gave up 8 bases and J gave up 6 bases, with 20 bases separating them.